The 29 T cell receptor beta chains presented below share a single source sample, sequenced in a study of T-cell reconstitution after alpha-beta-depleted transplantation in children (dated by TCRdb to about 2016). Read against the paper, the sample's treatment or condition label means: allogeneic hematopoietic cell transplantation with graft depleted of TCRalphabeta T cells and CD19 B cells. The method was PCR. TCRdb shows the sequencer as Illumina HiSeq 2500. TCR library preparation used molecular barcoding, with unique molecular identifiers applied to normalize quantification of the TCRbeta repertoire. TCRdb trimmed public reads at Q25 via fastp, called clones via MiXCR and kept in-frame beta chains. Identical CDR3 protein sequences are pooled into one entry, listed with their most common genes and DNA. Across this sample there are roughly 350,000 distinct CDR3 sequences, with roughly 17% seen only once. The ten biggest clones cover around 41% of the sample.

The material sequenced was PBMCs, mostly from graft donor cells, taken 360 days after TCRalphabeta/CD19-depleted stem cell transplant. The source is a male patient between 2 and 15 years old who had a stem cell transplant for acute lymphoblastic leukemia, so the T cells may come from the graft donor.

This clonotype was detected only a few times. CDR3 loop: CASSPRDRTYNEQFF. The CDR3 DNA reads as TGTGCCAGCAGCCCCCGGGACAGGACCTACAATGAGCAGTTCTTC. V usage is TRBV9 and J usage is TRBJ2-1; TRBD1 aligns across 8 bases. This CDR3 is built from 15 residues. The germline V gene has CDR1 SGDLS and CDR2 YYNGEE. V lost 4 bases to trimming and J lost 2 bases; unmatched junction nucleotides: 5.

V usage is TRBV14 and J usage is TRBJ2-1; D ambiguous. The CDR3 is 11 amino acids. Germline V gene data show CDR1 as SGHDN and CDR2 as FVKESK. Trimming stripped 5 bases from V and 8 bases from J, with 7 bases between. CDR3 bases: TGTGCCAGCAGCTCTTTCTATGAGCAGTTCTTC. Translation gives CASSSFYEQFF.

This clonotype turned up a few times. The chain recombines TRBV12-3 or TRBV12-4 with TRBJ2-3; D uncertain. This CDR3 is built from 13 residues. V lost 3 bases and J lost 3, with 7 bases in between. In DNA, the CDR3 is TGTGCCAGCAGTTTGGGTTGGACAGATACGCAGTATTTT. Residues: CASSLGWTDTQYF.

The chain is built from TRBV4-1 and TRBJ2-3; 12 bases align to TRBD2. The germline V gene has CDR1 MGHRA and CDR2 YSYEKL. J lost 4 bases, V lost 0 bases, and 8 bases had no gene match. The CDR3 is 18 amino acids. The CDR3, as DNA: TGCGCCAGCAGCCAAGATCCTGGGACTAGCGGGCATTCAGATACGCAGTATTTT. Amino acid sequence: CASSQDPGTSGHSDTQYF.

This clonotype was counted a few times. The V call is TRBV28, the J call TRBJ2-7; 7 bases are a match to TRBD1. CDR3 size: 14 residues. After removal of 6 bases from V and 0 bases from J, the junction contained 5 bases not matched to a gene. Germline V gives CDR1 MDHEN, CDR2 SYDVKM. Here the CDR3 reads CASRGQWSSYEQYF. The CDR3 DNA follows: TGTGCCAGCAGGGGACAGTGGAGCTCCTACGAGCAGTACTTC.

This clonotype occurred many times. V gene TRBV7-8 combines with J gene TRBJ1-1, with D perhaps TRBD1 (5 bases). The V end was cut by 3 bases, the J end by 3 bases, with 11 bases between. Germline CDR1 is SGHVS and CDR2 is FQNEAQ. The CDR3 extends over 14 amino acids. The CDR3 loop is CASSFRGRDTEAFF. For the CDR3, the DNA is TGTGCCAGCAGCTTTCGGGGGAGGGACACTGAAGCTTTCTTT.

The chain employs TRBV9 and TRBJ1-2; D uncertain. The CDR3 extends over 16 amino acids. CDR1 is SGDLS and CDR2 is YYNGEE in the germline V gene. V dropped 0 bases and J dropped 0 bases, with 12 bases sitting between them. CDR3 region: CASSVARDGPNYGYTF. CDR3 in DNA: TGTGCCAGCAGCGTAGCTCGAGACGGTCCTAACTATGGCTACACCTTC.

The CDR3 nucleotides read TGTGCCACTTCAGCGGGGAGCACAGATACGCAGTATTTT. Its protein product is CATSAGSTDTQYF. The chain uses TRBV28 and TRBJ2-3, with TRBD2 identical over 7 bases. The V gene's germline CDR1 is MDHEN and CDR2 SYDVKM. This CDR3 has 13 amino acids. V shed 10 bases and J 0 bases; nucleotides not matched to a gene: 4.

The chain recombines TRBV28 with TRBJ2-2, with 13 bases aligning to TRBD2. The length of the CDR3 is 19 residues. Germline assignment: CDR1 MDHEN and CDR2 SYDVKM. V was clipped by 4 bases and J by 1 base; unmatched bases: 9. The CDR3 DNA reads TGTGCCAGCAGTTATCCGGGACTAGCGGGATCATTGAACACCGGGGAGCTGTTTTTT. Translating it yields CASSYPGLAGSLNTGELFF.

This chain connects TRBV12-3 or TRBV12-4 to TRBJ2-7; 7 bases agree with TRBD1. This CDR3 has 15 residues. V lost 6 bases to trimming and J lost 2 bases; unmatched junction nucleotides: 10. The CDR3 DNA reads TGTGCCAGCAGCTTAATGACAGGGTCGGCCTACGAGCAGTACTTC. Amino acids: CASSLMTGSAYEQYF.

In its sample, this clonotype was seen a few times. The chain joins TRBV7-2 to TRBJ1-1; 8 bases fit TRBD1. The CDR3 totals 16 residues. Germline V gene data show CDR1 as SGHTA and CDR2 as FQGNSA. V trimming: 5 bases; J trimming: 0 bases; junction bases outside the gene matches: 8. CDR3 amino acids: CASSKNRGYMNTEAFF. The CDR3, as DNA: TGTGCCAGCAGCAAAAACAGGGGGTACATGAACACTGAAGCTTTCTTT.

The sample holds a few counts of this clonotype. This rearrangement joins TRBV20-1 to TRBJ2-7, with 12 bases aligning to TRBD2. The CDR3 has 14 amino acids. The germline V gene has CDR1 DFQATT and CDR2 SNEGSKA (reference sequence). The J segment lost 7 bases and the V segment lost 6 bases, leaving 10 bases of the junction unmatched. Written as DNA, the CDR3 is TGCAGTGCCGCCAGGACTAGCGGGACCTGGGAGCAGTACTTC. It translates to CSAARTSGTWEQYF.

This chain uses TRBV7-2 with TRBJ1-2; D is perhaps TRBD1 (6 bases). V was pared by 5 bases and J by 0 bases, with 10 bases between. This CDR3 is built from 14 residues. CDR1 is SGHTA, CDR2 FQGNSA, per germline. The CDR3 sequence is CASSRGGANYGYTF. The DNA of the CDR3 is TGTGCCAGCAGCAGGGGGGGCGCTAACTATGGCTACACCTTC.

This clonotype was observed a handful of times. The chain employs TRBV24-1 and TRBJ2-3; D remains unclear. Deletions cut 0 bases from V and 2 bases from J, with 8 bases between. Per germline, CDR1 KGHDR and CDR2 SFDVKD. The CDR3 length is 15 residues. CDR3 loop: CATSDLRANTDTQYF. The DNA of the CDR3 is TGTGCCACCAGTGATTTGAGGGCTAACACAGATACGCAGTATTTT.

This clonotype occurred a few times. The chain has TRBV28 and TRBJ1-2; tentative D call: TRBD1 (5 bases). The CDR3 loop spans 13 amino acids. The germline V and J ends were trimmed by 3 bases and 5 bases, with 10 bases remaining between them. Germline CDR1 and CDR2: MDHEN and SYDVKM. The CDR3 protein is CASSFGQRYGYTF. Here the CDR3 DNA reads TGTGCCAGCAGTTTCGGACAAAGATATGGCTACACCTTC.

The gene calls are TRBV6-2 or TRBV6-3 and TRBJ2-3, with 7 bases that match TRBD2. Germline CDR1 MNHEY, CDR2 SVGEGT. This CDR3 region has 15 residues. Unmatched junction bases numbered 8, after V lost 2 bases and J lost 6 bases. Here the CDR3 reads CASSYGAGRRDTQYF. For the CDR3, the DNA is TGTGCCAGCAGTTACGGAGCGGGACGGCGGGATACGCAGTATTTT.

CDR3 nucleotides: TGCAGCGTTGAAGGGCCTGGTTCCTACGAGCAGTACTTC. Protein sequence: CSVEGPGSYEQYF. The rearrangement uses TRBV29-1 and TRBJ2-7, with D uncertain. Germline V gives CDR1 SQVTM, CDR2 ANQGSEA. With 1 base removed from V and 1 base from J, the gap between germline ends came to 8 bases. The CDR3 covers 13 residues.

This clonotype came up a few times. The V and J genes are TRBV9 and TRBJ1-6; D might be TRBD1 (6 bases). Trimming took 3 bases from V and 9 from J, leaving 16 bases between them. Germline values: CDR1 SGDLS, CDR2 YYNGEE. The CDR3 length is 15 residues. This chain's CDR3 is CASSGGPTGRSPLHF. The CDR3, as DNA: TGTGCCAGCAGCGGGGGGCCGACTGGGCGTTCACCCCTCCACTTT.

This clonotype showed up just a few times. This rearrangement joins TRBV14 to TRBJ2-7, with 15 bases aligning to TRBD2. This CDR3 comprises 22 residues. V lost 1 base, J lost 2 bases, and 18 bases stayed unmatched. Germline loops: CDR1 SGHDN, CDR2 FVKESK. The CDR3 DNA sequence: TGTGCCAGCAGCCAAGCTTGCCATAAAACAGGCTGGACTAGCGGGAGGGCCTACGAGCAGTACTTC. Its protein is CASSQACHKTGWTSGRAYEQYF. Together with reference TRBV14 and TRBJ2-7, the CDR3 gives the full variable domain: EAGVTQFPSHSVIEKGQTVTLRCDPISGHDNLYWYRRVMGKEIKFLLHFVKESKQDESGMPNNRFLAERTGGTYSTLKVQPAELEDSGVYFCASSQACHKTGWTSGRAYEQYFGPGTRLTVT.

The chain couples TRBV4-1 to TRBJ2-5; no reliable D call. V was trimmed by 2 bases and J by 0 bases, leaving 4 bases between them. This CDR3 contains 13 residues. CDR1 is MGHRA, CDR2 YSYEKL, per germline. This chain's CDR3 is CASSQTHQETQYF. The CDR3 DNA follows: TGCGCCAGCAGCCAAACGCACCAAGAGACCCAGTACTTC.

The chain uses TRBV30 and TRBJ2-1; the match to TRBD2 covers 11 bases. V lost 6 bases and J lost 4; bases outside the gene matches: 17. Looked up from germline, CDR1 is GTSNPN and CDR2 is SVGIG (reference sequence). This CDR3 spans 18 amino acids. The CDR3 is CACPSLVRASGRYNEQFF. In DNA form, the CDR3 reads TGTGCCTGTCCCTCCCTAGTCCGGGCTAGCGGGAGGTACAATGAGCAGTTCTTC.

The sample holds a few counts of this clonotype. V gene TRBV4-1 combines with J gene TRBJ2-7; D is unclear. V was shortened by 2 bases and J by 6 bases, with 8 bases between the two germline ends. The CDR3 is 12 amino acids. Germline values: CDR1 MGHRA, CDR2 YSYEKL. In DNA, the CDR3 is TGCGCCAGCAGCCAAATTTACGGCGAGCAGTACTTC. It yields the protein CASSQIYGEQYF.

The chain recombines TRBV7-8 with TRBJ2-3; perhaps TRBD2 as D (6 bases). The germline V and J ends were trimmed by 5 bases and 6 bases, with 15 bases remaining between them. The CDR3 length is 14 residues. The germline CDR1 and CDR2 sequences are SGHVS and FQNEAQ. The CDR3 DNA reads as TGTGCCAGCAGCCAGCGGGCACTGGGGGATACGCAGTATTTT. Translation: CASSQRALGDTQYF.

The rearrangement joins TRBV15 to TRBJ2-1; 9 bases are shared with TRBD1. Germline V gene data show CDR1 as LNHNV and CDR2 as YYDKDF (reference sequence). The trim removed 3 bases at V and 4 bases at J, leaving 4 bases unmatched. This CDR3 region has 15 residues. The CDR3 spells CATSSGQGQYNEQFF. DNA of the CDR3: TGTGCCACCAGCAGTGGACAGGGGCAGTACAATGAGCAGTTCTTC.

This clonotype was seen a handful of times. CDR3 loop: CASRLDRDSAREQYF. The CDR3, as DNA: TGCGCCAGCAGACTTGACCGGGACAGTGCCCGGGAGCAGTACTTC. The chain employs TRBV4-3 and TRBJ2-7; 7 bases fit TRBD1. The junction had 15 bases not matched to a gene; V was cut back by 6 bases and J by 7 bases. CDR3 length: 15 residues. CDR1 and CDR2 from the germline V gene are LGHNA and YSLEER.

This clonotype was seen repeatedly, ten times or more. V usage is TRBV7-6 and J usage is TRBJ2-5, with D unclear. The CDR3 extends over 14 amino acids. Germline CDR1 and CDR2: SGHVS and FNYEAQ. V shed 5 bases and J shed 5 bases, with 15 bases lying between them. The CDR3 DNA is TGTGCCAGCAGCCTAGGATGGGGAATTGAGACCCAGTACTTC. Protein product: CASSLGWGIETQYF. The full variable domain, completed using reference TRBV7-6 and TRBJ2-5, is GAGVSQSPRYKVTKRGQDVALRCDPISGHVSLYWYRQALGQGPEFLTYFNYEAQQDKSGLPNDRFSAERPEGSISTLTIQRTEQRDSAMYRCASSLGWGIETQYFGPGTRLLVL.

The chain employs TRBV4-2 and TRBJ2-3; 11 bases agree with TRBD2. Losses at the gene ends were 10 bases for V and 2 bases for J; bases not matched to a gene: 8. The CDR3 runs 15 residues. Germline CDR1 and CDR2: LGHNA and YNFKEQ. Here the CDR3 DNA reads TGTGCCACCGCGACTAGCGGGGCCCTCACAGATACGCAGTATTTT. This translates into CATATSGALTDTQYF.

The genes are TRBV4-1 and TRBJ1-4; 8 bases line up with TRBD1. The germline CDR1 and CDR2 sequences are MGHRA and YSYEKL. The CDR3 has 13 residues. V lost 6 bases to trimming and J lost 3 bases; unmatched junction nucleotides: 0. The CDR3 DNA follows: TGCGCCAGCAGACAGGGGGCTAATGAAAAACTGTTTTTT. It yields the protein CASRQGANEKLFF.

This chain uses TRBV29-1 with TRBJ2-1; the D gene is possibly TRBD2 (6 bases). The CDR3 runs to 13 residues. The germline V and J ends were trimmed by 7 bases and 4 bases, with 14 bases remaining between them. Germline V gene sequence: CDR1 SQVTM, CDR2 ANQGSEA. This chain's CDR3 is CSAPGLTYNEQFF. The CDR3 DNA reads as TGCAGCGCTCCGGGACTTACTTACAATGAGCAGTTCTTC.